This TCR beta chain originates from a study of T cell responses to AZD1222 COVID-19 vaccine. Germline V lookup: CDR1 KGHDR, CDR2 SFDVKD. Trimming at V came to 5 bases and at J to 2 bases, leaving 5 bases not matched to a gene. The CDR3 extends over 14 amino acids. Data came from immunoSEQ multiplex PCR; TCRdb stores just in-frame clones and leaves some out. This table holds just over 150,000 clones, approximately 90% found once. This clonotype originated in an adult in good health. The sequencing used peripheral blood, collected on day 0 of AZD1222 vaccination. The J gene is TRBJ2-7, the V gene TRBV24-1; TRBD1 matches at 7 bases. The CDR3 here is CATSAGTAPYEQYF. The CDR3 DNA reads as TGTGCCACCAGTGCAGGGACAGCCCCCTACGAGCAGTACTTC.